This TCR beta chain derives from a study of cytomegalovirus exposure and HLA in healthy donors. In regard to this clone: Antigen specificity is unknown.

After removal of 6 bases from V and 8 bases from J, the junction contained 12 bases not matched to a gene. There are 15 residues in the CDR3. Germline lookup yields CDR1 LNHDA and CDR2 SQIVND (reference sequence). This PCR relied on a set of 60 Vbeta primers and 13 Jbeta primers. Under the authors' procedure: Around 80 million unique TCR beta chains, roughly 11 million of them shared, were counted by a later analysis. Assay: immunoSEQ multiplex PCR; the TCRdb copy retains only in-frame clones and omits some. The V and J calls and the clone size are those of that table, but D and trimming were determined from the DNA. The table gives under 200,000 clones; the top ten clones make up 6.5% of it. Study conclusions and caveats: Presence/absence analyses assumed roughly uniform sequencing depth across donors.

This clonotype originated in a man aged 25-45 years in good health and CMV-seronegative. This chain links TRBV19 with TRBJ1-4, with TRBD1 matching 7 bases. Specimen: PBMCs. CDR3 loop: CASRRQQGSEEKLFF. The CDR3 bases are TGTGCCAGTAGACGCCAACAGGGGTCAGAGGAAAAACTGTTTTTT.